The 22 T cell receptor beta chains below come from one sample, sequenced in a study of neoadjuvant anti-PD-1 for oral cavity cancer. Profiling relied on immunoSEQ multiplex PCR, and the TCRdb table lists in-frame clones only, not all of them. The sample includes approximately 17,000 clones, approximately 75% of them seen just once. The specimen was PBMCs, collected before nivolumab (anti-PD-1) treatment. Receptors were obtained from a person aged 35-79 years with oral cavity squamous cell carcinoma.

This clone was seen a single time. The chain has TRBV27 and TRBJ1-4; D possibly corresponds to TRBD1 (5 bases). Germline-derived CDR1 and CDR2 are MNHEY and SMNVEV (reference sequence). V was pared by 2 bases and J by 1 base, with 17 bases between. The CDR3 is 18 residues long. CDR3 in amino acids: CASSLNPTSGGTNEKLFF. CDR3 DNA sequence: TGTGCCAGCAGTTTAAATCCTACTAGTGGGGGAACTAATGAAAAACTGTTTTTT. Full variable domain (missing parts from reference TRBV27 and TRBJ1-4): EAQVTQNPRYLITVTGKKLTVTCSQNMNHEYMSWYRQDPGLGLRQIYYSMNVEVTDKGDVPEGYKVSRKEKRNFPLILESPSPNQTSLYFCASSLNPTSGGTNEKLFFGSGTQLSVL.

This clone was detected once. This chain joins TRBV12-5 and TRBJ2-3, with D possibly being TRBD1 (6 bases). This CDR3 comprises 15 residues. Trimming pared 0 bases from V and 0 bases from J, leaving 7 bases between. Germline loops: CDR1 LGHNT, CDR2 FRNRAP. The CDR3 is CASGLVTGSTDTQYF. The CDR3, as DNA: TGTGCTAGTGGTTTGGTTACAGGGAGCACAGATACGCAGTATTTT.

This chain uses TRBV5-1 with TRBJ2-7; 8 bases are a match to TRBD2. The CDR3 has 14 amino acids. V lost 3 bases and J lost 5; bases outside the gene matches: 7. Germline V gives CDR1 SGHRS, CDR2 YFSETQ. The CDR3 spells CASSSLAGNHEQYF. CDR3 coding DNA: TGCGCCAGCAGCTCCTTAGCGGGAAACCACGAGCAGTACTTC.

This clone has just one count. The chain carries TRBV5-1 and TRBJ1-1; the D is unclear. Trimming removed 0 bases at V and 0 bases at J, with 12 bases between. This CDR3 spans 16 amino acids. Germline values: CDR1 SGHRS, CDR2 YFSETQ. CDR3 region: CASSLVSLKMNTEAFF. CDR3 nucleotide sequence: TGCGCCAGCAGCTTGGTATCCCTGAAGATGAACACTGAAGCTTTCTTT.

The V gene is TRBV30, the J gene TRBJ1-1; D is undetermined. V was clipped by 3 bases and J by 5 bases, with 16 bases between them. The CDR3 has 14 amino acids. The V gene's germline CDR1 is GTSNPN and CDR2 SVGIG (reference sequence). CDR3 in DNA: TGTGCCTGGAGGTCTTGGAGGGCTAGGACTGAAGCTTTCTTT. Its translation: CAWRSWRARTEAFF.

This clone was recorded a few times. The chain links TRBV5-1 to TRBJ1-5; D remains unclear. Germline assignment: CDR1 SGHRS and CDR2 YFSETQ. This CDR3 spans 16 amino acids. Trimming pared 0 bases from V and 3 bases from J, leaving 13 bases between. For the CDR3, the DNA is TGCGCCAGCAGCTTGGGTGAGAGGCGGTTCAATCAGCCCCAGCATTTT. Residues: CASSLGERRFNQPQHF.

This chain connects TRBV5-1 to TRBJ1-3; the D gene is possibly TRBD1 (5 bases). The V end was cut by 4 bases, the J end by 3 bases, with 17 bases between. The CDR3 loop spans 16 amino acids. The germline V gene encodes CDR1 SGHRS and CDR2 YFSETQ. CDR3 loop: CASSVAGTRFGNTIYF. DNA for the CDR3: TGCGCCAGCAGCGTAGCCGGGACTCGATTTGGAAACACCATATATTTT. The entire variable domain, with the rest obtained from reference TRBV5-1 and TRBJ1-3, is as follows: KAGVTQTPRYLIKTRGQQVTLSCSPISGHRSVSWYQQTPGQGLQFLFEYFSETQRNKGNFPGRFSGRQFSNSRSEMNVSTLELGDSALYLCASSVAGTRFGNTIYFGEGSWLTVV.

This chain uses TRBV9 with TRBJ1-2, with D possibly being TRBD1 (6 bases). The CDR3 sequence is 12 residues long. Germline V lookup: CDR1 SGDLS, CDR2 YYNGEE. V lost 7 bases and J lost 3, with 10 bases in between. The CDR3 DNA sequence: TGTGCCAGCCTTAACAGGGACTATGGCTACACCTTC. Translation: CASLNRDYGYTF.

The chain has TRBV13 and TRBJ1-1; 7 nucleotides match TRBD1. After removal of 1 base from V and 1 base from J, the junction contained 15 bases not matched to a gene. Looked up from germline, CDR1 is PRHDT and CDR2 is FYEKMQ (reference sequence). The CDR3 totals 19 residues. CDR3 loop: CASSLALGQPYSRNTEAFF. CDR3 coding DNA: TGTGCCAGCAGCTTAGCCTTGGGACAGCCCTACAGCAGGAACACTGAAGCTTTCTTT.

The CDR3 here is CASSEGWAGTSLGSYEQYF. CDR3 sequence (DNA): TGTGCCAGCAGTGAAGGTTGGGCCGGGACTAGCTTGGGCTCCTACGAGCAGTACTTC. The chain couples TRBV2 to TRBJ2-7, with TRBD2 identical over 9 bases. Germline CDR1 SNHLY, CDR2 FYNNEI. V was clipped by 1 base and J by 0 bases; unmatched bases: 13. This CDR3 spans 19 amino acids.

The chain couples TRBV30 to TRBJ1-1, with TRBD1 as a possible D gene (5 bases). Germline values: CDR1 GTSNPN, CDR2 SVGIG (reference sequence). CDR3 length equals 13 residues. Trimming took off 4 bases at V and 3 bases at J, with 12 bases between the two ends. For the CDR3, the DNA is TGTGCCTGGAAGCTGGGAGGGGACACTGAAGCTTTCTTT. Its translation is CAWKLGGDTEAFF.

The chain recombines TRBV4-2 with TRBJ2-1; 12 bases are shared with TRBD2. Germline V gives CDR1 LGHNA, CDR2 YNFKEQ. This CDR3 is built from 20 residues. V was clipped by 1 base and J by 0 bases; unmatched bases: 10. The chain's CDR3 is CASSQVFLAGGRNSYNEQFF. The CDR3 bases are TGTGCCAGCAGCCAAGTTTTCCTAGCGGGGGGGCGAAACTCCTACAATGAGCAGTTCTTC.

V and J are TRBV6-1 and TRBJ1-1; D is ambiguous. Deletions cut 3 bases from V and 10 bases from J, with 6 bases between. The CDR3 extends over 10 amino acids. Per the germline V gene, CDR1 is MNHNS and CDR2 is SASEGT. The chain's CDR3 is CASSEGVAFF. DNA of the CDR3: TGTGCCAGCAGTGAGGGAGTAGCTTTCTTT.

The count of this clone is one. The CDR3 protein is CASSFKVWDTDTEAFF. CDR3 sequence (DNA): TGTGCCAGCAGTTTTAAGGTATGGGACACTGACACTGAAGCTTTCTTT. The gene calls are TRBV27 and TRBJ1-1; weak D call: TRBD1 (6 bases). The germline gives CDR1 MNHEY, CDR2 SMNVEV (reference sequence). This CDR3 comprises 16 residues. V lost 3 bases and J 3 bases, leaving 17 bases between the germline ends.

The count of this clone is one. The gene calls are TRBV7-2 and TRBJ2-1; D possibly corresponds to TRBD2 (6 bases). V lost 1 base and J 2 bases, leaving 9 bases between the germline ends. The CDR3 is 15 amino acids. Germline V CDR1 and CDR2: SGHTA, FQGNSA. The CDR3 protein is CASSLDPGAYNEQFF. DNA of the CDR3: TGTGCCAGCAGCTTAGATCCGGGGGCCTACAATGAGCAGTTCTTC.

This chain connects TRBV30 to TRBJ1-1; D not certain. CDR1 and CDR2 from the germline V gene are GTSNPN and SVGIG (reference sequence). Trimming removed 4 bases from V and 0 bases from J, with 12 bases in between. The CDR3 extends over 14 amino acids. CDR3 sequence: CAWTQFPLNTEAFF. The DNA for the CDR3 is TGTGCCTGGACACAGTTCCCCCTGAACACTGAAGCTTTCTTT.

The V call is TRBV7-6, the J call TRBJ1-5; 9 bases fit TRBD1. V gave up 1 base and J gave up 7 bases; unmatched junction bases: 8. This CDR3 contains 16 residues. Germline V gene sequence: CDR1 SGHVS, CDR2 FNYEAQ. The CDR3, as DNA: TGTGCCAGCAGCTTAGGGACAGGGGTCTTGGGGCAGCCCCAGCATTTT. It translates to CASSLGTGVLGQPQHF.

The rearrangement uses TRBV29-1 and TRBJ1-1, with TRBD1 identical over 9 bases. V lost 5 bases to trimming and J lost 3 bases; unmatched junction nucleotides: 4. The CDR3 sequence is 13 residues long. Germline CDR1 and CDR2: SQVTM and ANQGSEA. In DNA, the CDR3 is TGCAGCGTTCAGAGGGACAGGGACACTGAAGCTTTCTTT. The encoded protein is CSVQRDRDTEAFF.

This clone was observed a handful of times. The chain is built from TRBV7-9 and TRBJ2-7; D gene unclear. The V gene's germline CDR1 is SEHNR and CDR2 FQNEAQ (reference sequence). V was trimmed by 5 bases and J by 4 bases, leaving 12 bases between them. The CDR3 totals 13 residues. The CDR3 region is CASSPRNWYEQYF. CDR3 nucleotide sequence: TGTGCCAGCAGCCCCAGAAACTGGTACGAGCAGTACTTC. The full variable domain, its missing parts supplied by reference TRBV7-9 and TRBJ2-7, is DTGVSQNPRHKITKRGQNVTFRCDPISEHNRLYWYRQTLGQGPEFLTYFQNEAQLEKSRLLSDRFSAERPKGSFSTLEIQRTEQGDSAMYLCASSPRNWYEQYFGPGTRLTVT.

The chain links TRBV5-1 to TRBJ2-7; 10 nucleotides agree with TRBD1. CDR3 length equals 14 residues. Per the germline V gene, CDR1 is SGHRS and CDR2 is YFSETQ. The ends lost 4 bases at V and 6 bases at J; junction bases unmatched: 7. The CDR3 reads CASSLSGTGAEQYF. The CDR3 DNA follows: TGCGCCAGCAGCCTATCCGGGACAGGGGCCGAGCAGTACTTC.

This clone has more than one count but fewer than ten. The chain couples TRBV30 to TRBJ1-5; D call uncertain. CDR3 length: 13 amino acids. V gave up 3 bases and J gave up 3 bases, with 9 bases separating them. The germline V gene encodes CDR1 GTSNPN and CDR2 SVGIG (reference sequence). DNA of the CDR3: TGTGCCTGGAGAGGGCAGTTCAATCAGCCCCAGCATTTT. Translation: CAWRGQFNQPQHF.

The chain has TRBV25-1 and TRBJ2-5; the D gene is possibly TRBD2 (6 bases). This CDR3 is 15 amino acids long. Germline lookup yields CDR1 MGHDK and CDR2 SYGVNS. Trimming cost V 1 base and J 5 bases, with 14 bases left between them. Here the CDR3 DNA reads TGTGCCAGCAGTGAATGGGGGGTGGGCTTGGAGACCCAGTACTTC. It specifies CASSEWGVGLETQYF.